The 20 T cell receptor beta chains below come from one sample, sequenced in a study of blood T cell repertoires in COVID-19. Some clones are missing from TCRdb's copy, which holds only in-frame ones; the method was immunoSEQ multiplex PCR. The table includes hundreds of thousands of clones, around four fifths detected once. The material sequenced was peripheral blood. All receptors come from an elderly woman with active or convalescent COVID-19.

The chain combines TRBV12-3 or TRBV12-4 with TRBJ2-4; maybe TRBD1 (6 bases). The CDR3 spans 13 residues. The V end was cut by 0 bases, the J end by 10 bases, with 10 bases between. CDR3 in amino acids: CASSLAQGGIQYF. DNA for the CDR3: TGTGCCAGCAGTTTAGCACAGGGTGGAATTCAGTACTTC.

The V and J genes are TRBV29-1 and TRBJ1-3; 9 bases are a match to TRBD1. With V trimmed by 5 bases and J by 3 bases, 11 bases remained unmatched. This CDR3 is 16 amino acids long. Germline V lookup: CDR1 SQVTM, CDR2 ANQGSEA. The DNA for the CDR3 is TGCAGCGTTCGGACCCCGGGACAGGGTTTTGGAAACACCATATATTTT. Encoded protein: CSVRTPGQGFGNTIYF.

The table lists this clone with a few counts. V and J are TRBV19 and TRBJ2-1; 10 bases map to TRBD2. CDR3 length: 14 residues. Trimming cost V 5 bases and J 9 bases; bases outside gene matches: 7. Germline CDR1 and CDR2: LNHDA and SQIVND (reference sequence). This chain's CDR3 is CASSPSGRVGEQFF. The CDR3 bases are TGTGCCAGTAGTCCCAGCGGGAGGGTGGGTGAGCAGTTCTTC.

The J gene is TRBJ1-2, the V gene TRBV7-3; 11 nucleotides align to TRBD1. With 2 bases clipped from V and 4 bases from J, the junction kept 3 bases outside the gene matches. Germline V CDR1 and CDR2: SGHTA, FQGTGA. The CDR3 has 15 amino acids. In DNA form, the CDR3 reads TGTGCCAGCAGCTTAGGACAGGGGGCCTCCTATGGCTACACCTTC. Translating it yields CASSLGQGASYGYTF.

CDR3 sequence reads: CASSLSIARVEGEQFF. CDR3 in DNA: TGTGCCAGCAGCTTAAGTATCGCCAGGGTTGAAGGTGAGCAGTTCTTC. The chain couples TRBV5-4 to TRBJ2-1, with D tentatively TRBD1 (5 bases). Germline values: CDR1 SGHNT, CDR2 YYREEE (reference sequence). Trimming left V 2 bases short and J 9 bases short, with 21 bases between. This CDR3 has 16 residues.

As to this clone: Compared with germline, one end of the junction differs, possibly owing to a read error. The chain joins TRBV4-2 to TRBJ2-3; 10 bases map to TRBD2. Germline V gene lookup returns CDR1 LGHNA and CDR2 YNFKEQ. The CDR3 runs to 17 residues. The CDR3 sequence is CASSYSGGSGRPDAQYF. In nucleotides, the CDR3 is TGTGCCAGCAGCTACTCCGGGGGTAGCGGGAGGCCAGATGCGCAGTATTTT.

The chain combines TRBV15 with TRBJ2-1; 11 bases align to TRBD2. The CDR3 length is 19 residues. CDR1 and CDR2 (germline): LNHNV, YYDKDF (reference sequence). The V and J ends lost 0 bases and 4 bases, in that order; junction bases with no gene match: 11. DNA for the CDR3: TGTGCCACCAGCAGAGATGGTCGACTAGCGGGAAACATTTACAATGAGCAGTTCTTC. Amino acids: CATSRDGRLAGNIYNEQFF. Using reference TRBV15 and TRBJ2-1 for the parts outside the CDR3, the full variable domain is DAMVIQNPRYQVTQFGKPVTLSCSQTLNHNVMYWYQQKSSQAPKLLFHYYDKDFNNEADTPDNFQSRRPNTSFCFLDIRSPGLGDTAMYLCATSRDGRLAGNIYNEQFFGPGTRLTVL.

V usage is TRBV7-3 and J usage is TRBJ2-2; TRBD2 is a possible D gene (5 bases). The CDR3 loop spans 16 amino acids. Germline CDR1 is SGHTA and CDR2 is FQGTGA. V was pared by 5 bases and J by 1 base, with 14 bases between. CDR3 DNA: TGTGCCAGCAGCCCACTTGGTGGGAGGAACACCGGGGAGCTGTTTTTT. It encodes CASSPLGGRNTGELFF.

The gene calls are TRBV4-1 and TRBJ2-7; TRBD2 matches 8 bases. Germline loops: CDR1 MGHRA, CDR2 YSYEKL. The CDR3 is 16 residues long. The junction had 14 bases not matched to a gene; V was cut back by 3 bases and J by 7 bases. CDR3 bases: TGCGCCAGCAGCCAGGGCCCGGGACTAGGGCATTGGGAGCAGTACTTC. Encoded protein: CASSQGPGLGHWEQYF.

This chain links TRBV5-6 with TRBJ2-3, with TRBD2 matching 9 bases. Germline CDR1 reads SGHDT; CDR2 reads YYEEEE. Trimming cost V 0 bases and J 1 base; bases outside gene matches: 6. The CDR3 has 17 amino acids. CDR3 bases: TGTGCCAGCAGCTTGGGCTCTCTAGCGGGGCGCACAGATACGCAGTATTTT. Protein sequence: CASSLGSLAGRTDTQYF. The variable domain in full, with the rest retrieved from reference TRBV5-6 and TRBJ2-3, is DAGVTQSPTHLIKTRGQQVTLRCSPKSGHDTVSWYQQALGQGPQFIFQYYEEEERQRGNFPDRFSGHQFPNYSSELNVNALLLGDSALYLCASSLGSLAGRTDTQYFGPGTRLTVL.

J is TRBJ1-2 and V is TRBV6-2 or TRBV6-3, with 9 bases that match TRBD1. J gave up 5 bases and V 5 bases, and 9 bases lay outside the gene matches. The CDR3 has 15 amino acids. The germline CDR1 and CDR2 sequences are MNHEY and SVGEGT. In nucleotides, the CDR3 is TGTGCCAGCAGTGGGACAGGGTCAAGGGGATATGGCTACACCTTC. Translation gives CASSGTGSRGYGYTF.

The CDR3 loop is CASSVRGPLRQETQYF. Written as DNA, the CDR3 is TGTGCCAGCAGTGTAAGGGGTCCACTTCGCCAAGAGACCCAGTACTTC. V gene TRBV2 combines with J gene TRBJ2-5, with a tentative D call TRBD1 (5 bases). Trimming cost V 4 bases and J 1 base, with 16 bases left between them. This CDR3 is built from 16 residues. CDR1 and CDR2 (germline): SNHLY, FYNNEI.

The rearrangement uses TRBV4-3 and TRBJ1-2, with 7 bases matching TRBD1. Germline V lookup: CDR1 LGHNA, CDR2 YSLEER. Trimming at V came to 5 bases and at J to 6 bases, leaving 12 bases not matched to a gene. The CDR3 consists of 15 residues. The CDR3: CASSKRQDRSNGYTF. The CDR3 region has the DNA TGCGCCAGCAGCAAAAGGCAGGACAGGTCGAATGGCTACACCTTC.

The CDR3 region is CASSLRAGIDNEQFF. The CDR3 coding sequence is TGTGCCAGCAGCTTACGAGCGGGGATAGACAATGAGCAGTTCTTC. This rearrangement joins TRBV7-9 to TRBJ2-1; 7 bases are a match to TRBD2. Germline V lookup: CDR1 SEHNR, CDR2 FQNEAQ (reference sequence). The CDR3 extends over 15 amino acids. J lost 5 bases, V lost 2 bases, and 6 bases had no gene match.

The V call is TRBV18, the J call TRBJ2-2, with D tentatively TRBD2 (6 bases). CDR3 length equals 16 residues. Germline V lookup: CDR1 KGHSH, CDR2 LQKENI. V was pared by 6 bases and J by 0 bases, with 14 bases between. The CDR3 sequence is CASSPVLAPNTGELFF. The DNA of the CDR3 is TGTGCCAGCTCCCCGGTCCTAGCGCCGAACACCGGGGAGCTGTTTTTT.

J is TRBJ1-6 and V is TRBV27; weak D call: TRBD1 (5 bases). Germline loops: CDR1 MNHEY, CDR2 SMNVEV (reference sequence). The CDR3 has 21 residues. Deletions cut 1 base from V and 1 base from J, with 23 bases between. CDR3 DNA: TGTGCCAGCAGTTTATGGGGCCTTCCAAGAGGAGGGGTGTCCTATAATTCACCCCTCCACTTT. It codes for CASSLWGLPRGGVSYNSPLHF.

In DNA, the CDR3 is TGTGCCAGCAGCCAAGGGGGGGACATCTCCTACGAGCAGTACTTC. Its translation is CASSQGGDISYEQYF. The chain joins TRBV7-9 to TRBJ2-7, with D possibly being TRBD2 (7 bases). This CDR3 spans 15 amino acids. Germline CDR1 SEHNR, CDR2 FQNEAQ (reference sequence). Trimming stripped 5 bases from V and 0 bases from J, with 14 bases between. The variable domain in full, with the rest retrieved from reference TRBV7-9 and TRBJ2-7, is DTGVSQNPRHKITKRGQNVTFRCDPISEHNRLYWYRQTLGQGPEFLTYFQNEAQLEKSRLLSDRFSAERPKGSFSTLEIQRTEQGDSAMYLCASSQGGDISYEQYFGPGTRLTVT.

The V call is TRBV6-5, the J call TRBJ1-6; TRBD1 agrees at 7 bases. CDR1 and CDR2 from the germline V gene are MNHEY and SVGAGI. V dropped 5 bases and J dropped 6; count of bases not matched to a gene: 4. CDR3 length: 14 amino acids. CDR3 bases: TGTGCCAGCAGTAGGGACAGAGTTAATTCACCCCTCCACTTT. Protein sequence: CASSRDRVNSPLHF.

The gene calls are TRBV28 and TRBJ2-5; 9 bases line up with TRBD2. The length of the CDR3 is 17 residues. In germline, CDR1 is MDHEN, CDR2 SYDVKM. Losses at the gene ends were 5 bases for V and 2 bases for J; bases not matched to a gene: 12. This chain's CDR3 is CASSLSSLAGIQETQYF. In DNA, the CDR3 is TGTGCCAGCAGTCTGAGCTCACTAGCGGGTATACAAGAGACCCAGTACTTC.

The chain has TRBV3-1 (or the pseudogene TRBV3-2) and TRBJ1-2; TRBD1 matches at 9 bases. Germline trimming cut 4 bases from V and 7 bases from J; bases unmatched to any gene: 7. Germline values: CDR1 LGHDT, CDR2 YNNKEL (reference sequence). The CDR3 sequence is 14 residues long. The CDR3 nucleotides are TGTGCCAGCAGCCGTGACAGGGGGTCGGTTGGCTACACCTTC. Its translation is CASSRDRGSVGYTF.